This T cell receptor (beta chain) was recorded in a study of cytomegalovirus exposure and HLA in healthy donors. Study-level information: The 110 million or so unique TCR beta sequences, from about 179 million T cells, were found by an earlier analysis. An early release of data contained about 85 million unique TCRs, which came from HLA-typed donors. Caucasian-associated ancestry cluster membership applied to approximately 84% of nearly 400 genotyped donors.

13 Jbeta primers and 60 Vbeta primers were used for the PCR. Sequencing was performed with immunoSEQ multiplex PCR; in TCRdb, only in-frame clones are kept and a portion is missing. Of 95,000 to 150,000 clones listed, around 80% were seen once; the top ten hold over 2%. Donors likely had unrecorded immune exposures despite being nominally healthy when sampled. The TCR originated in a man aged 25 to 40 in good health and CMV-seronegative. Source material: PBMCs.

CDR3 sequence: CASSQEGTLYNEQFF. The DNA of the CDR3 is TGCGCCAGCAGCCAAGAGGGGACTCTCTACAATGAGCAGTTCTTC. J is TRBJ2-1 and V is TRBV4-3; a possible D gene is TRBD2 (6 bases). V was clipped by 0 bases and J by 3 bases, with 9 bases between them. The germline V gene encodes CDR1 LGHNA and CDR2 YSLEER. The CDR3 spans 15 residues.